This TCR beta chain was observed in a study of T cell responses to AZD1222 COVID-19 vaccine. This CDR3 comprises 13 residues. The germline CDR1 and CDR2 sequences are SNHLY and FYNNEI. V gave up 8 bases and J gave up 3 bases; unmatched junction bases: 3. General study points: The donor group comprised mostly white British people and more females; the analysis possibly underestimated clonal diversity. Regions left unmutated in variants are reportedly the target of nearly half of spike-specific TCRs.

Libraries were prepared by immunoSEQ multiplex PCR; TCRdb keeps only in-frame clonotypes and omits some of them. Of some 73,000 clones detected, nearly 90% appear once; the ten largest clones hold approximately 9.3%. In regard to this clone: Its specificity is not known.

This clonotype originated in an adult who received the AZD1222 COVID-19 vaccine. This chain uses TRBV2 with TRBJ2-2, with 7 bases lining up with TRBD2. Sequenced here: peripheral blood, sampled 28 days after the second AZD1222 dose. The CDR3 nucleotides are TGTGCCAGCGGAGCGGGGCACACCGGGGAGCTGTTTTTT. Encoded protein: CASGAGHTGELFF.